The clone carrying this T cell receptor (beta chain) has just one count. The sample belongs to a study of shared clonotypes between healthy human individuals. Trimming left V 6 bases short and J 1 base short, with 7 bases between. The germline V gene has CDR1 MNHEY and CDR2 SVGAGI. CDR3 length: 13 amino acids. The assay was immunoSEQ multiplex PCR, and TCRdb's table has in-frame clones only and misses some. The table includes hundreds of thousands of clones, roughly 96% detected once. Naive CD8 isolation took CD45RO-negative cells positively selected for CCR7 and excluded terminally differentiated effector memory CD45RA+ cells.

Sequenced: naive CD8+ T cells sorted from blood. This chain links TRBV6-5 with TRBJ2-1, with D unclear. This clonotype originated in a woman aged 30 to 39 in good health. The CDR3 loop is CASSQYSYNEQFF. The CDR3 DNA reads as TGTGCCAGCAGCCAGTATTCCTACAATGAGCAGTTCTTC.